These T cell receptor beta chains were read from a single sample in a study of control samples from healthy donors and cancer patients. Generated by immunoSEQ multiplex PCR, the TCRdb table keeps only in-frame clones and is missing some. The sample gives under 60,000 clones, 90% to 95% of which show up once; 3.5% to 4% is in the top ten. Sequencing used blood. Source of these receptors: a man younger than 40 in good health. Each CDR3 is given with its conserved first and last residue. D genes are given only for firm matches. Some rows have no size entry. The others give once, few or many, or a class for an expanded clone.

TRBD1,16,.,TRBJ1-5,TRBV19,TGTGCCAGTAGTATACGCCAGGGACAGGGCAATCAGCCCCAGCATTTT,CASSIRQGQGNQPQHF
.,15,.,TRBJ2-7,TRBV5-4,TGTGCCAGCAGCTTGGCCGTGGGATCCCCGAGGGAGCAGTACTTC,CASSLAVGSPREQYF
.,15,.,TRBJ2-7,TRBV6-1,TGTGCCAGCAGTGAAACCGGCGCTATCTCCTACGAGCAGTACTTC,CASSETGAISYEQYF
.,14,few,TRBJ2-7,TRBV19,TGTGCCAGTTCTCCCTCGGGCCGTACCTACGAGCAGTACTTC,CASSPSGRTYEQYF
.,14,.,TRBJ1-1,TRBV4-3,TGCGCCAGCAGCCAAGACCAGAGGAACACTGAAGCTTTCTTT,CASSQDQRNTEAFF
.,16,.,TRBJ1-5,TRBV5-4,TGTGCCAGCAGCTTCGGCGGAGTGGTAGGCAATCAGCCCCAGCATTTT,CASSFGGVVGNQPQHF
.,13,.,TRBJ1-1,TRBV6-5,TGTGCCAGCGGCGTTGGGGGTGGGACTGAAGCTTTCTTT,CASGVGGGTEAFF
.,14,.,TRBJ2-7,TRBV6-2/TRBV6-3,TGTGCCAGCAGTTACTCGGCTAGCTCCTACGAGCAGTACTTC,CASSYSASSYEQYF
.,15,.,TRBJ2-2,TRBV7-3,TGTGCCAGCAGCCCTTATGGGGCTGGGACCGGGGAGCTGTTTTTT,CASSPYGAGTGELFF
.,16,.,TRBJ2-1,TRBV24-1,TGTGCCACCAGTGACCGCTACGAGACAGGTTACAATGAGCAGTTCTTC,CATSDRYETGYNEQFF
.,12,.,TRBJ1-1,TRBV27,TGTGCCAGCAGTTCAATCAACACTGAAGCTTTCTTT,CASSSINTEAFF
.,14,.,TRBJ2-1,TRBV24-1,TGTGCCACCAGTGATTTGAAGGGTAACAATGAGCAGTTCTTC,CATSDLKGNNEQFF
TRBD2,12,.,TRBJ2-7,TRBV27,TGTGCCAGCAGTTCCGGGGGGGGAGAGCAGTACTTC,CASSSGGGEQYF
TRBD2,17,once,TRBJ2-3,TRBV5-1,TGCGCCAGCAGCCCGGGACTAGTCACGAGCCACACAGATACGCAGTATTTT,CASSPGLVTSHTDTQYF
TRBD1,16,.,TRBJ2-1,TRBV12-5,TGTGCTAGTGGCCCTGGACAGGTAGGCTCCTACAATGAGCAGTTCTTC,CASGPGQVGSYNEQFF
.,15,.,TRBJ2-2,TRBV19,TGTGCCAGTAGTGTGACGACAGGGAACACCGGGGAGCTGTTTTTT,CASSVTTGNTGELFF
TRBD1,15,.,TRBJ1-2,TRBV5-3,TGTGCCAGAAGCCCTTGGGACAGGGAGGACTATGGCTACACCTTC,CARSPWDREDYGYTF